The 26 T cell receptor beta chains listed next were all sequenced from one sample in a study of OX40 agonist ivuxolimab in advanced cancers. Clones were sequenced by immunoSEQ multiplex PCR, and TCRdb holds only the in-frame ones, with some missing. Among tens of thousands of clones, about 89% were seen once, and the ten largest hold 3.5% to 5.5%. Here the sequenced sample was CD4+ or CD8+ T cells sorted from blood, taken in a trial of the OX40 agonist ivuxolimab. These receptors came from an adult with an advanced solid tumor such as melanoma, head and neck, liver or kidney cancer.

The CDR3 loop reads CASTSGNRYGYTF. In nucleotides, the CDR3 is TGTGCCAGCACTTCCGGGAACCGCTATGGCTACACCTTC. This sequence joins TRBV6-4 and TRBJ1-2; D uncertain. CDR1 is MRHNA and CDR2 is SNTAGT in the germline V gene. The CDR3 consists of 13 residues. Deletions cut 7 bases from V and 4 bases from J, with 13 bases between.

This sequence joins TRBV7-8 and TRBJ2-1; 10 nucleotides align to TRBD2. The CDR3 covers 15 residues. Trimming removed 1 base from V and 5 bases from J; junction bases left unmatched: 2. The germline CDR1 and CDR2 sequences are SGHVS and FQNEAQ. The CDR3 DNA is TGTGCCAGCAGCTTAGGGACTAGCGGTAACAATGAGCAGTTCTTC. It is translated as CASSLGTSGNNEQFF.

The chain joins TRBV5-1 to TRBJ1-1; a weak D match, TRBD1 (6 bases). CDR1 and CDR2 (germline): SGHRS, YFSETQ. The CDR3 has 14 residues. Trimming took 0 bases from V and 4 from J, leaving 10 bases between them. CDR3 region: CASSLAAGVTEAFF. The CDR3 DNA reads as TGCGCCAGCAGCTTGGCCGCAGGGGTCACTGAAGCTTTCTTT.

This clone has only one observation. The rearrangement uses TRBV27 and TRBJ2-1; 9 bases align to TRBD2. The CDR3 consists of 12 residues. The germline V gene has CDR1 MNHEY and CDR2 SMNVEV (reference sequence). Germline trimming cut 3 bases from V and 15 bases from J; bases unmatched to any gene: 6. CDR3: CASSFVAGEVFF. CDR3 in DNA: TGTGCCAGCAGTTTTGTAGCGGGAGAGGTGTTCTTC.

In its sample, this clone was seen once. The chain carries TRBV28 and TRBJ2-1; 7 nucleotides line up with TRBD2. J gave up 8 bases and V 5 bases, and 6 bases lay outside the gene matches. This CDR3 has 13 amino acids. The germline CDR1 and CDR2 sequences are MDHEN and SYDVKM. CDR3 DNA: TGTGCCAGCAGTACCCCAGGGAGGGATGAGCAGTTCTTC. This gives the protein CASSTPGRDEQFF.

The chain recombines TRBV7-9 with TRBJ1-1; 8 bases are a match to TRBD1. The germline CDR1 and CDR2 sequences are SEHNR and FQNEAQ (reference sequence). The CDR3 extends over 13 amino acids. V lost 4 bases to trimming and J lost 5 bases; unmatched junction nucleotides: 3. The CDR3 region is CASSSQGATEAFF. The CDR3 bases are TGTGCCAGCAGCTCCCAGGGGGCGACTGAAGCTTTCTTT.

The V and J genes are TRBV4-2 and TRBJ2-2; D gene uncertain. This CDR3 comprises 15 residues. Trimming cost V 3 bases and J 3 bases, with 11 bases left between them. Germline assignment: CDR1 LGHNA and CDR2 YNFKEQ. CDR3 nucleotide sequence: TGTGCCAGCAGCCAGAGCCAGGCGGACACCGGGGAGCTGTTTTTT. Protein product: CASSQSQADTGELFF.

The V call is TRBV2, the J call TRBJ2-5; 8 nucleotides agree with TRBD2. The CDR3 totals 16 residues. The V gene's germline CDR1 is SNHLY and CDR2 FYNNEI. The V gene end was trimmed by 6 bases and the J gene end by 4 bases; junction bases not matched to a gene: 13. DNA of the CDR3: TGTGCCAGCAGAGAATCGGGACTAGTGGTCCGAGAGACCCAGTACTTC. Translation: CASRESGLVVRETQYF.

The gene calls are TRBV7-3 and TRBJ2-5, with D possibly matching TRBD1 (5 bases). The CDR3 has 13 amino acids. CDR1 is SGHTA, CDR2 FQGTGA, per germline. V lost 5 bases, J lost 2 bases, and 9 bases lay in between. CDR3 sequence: CASSRGSQETQYF. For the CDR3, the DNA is TGTGCCAGCAGCAGGGGATCACAAGAGACCCAGTACTTC.

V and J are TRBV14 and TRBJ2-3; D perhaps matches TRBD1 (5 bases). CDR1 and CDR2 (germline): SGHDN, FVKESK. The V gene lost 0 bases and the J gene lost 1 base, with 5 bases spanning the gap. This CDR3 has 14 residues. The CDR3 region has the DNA TGTGCCAGCAGCCAAGACAGGGGCACAGATACGCAGTATTTT. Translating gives CASSQDRGTDTQYF.

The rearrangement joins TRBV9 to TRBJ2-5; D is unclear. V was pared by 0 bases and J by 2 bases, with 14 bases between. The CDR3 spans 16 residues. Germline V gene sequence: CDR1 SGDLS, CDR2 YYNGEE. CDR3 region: CASSVGPGVRQETQYF. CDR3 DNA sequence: TGTGCCAGCAGCGTAGGTCCGGGTGTACGGCAAGAGACCCAGTACTTC.

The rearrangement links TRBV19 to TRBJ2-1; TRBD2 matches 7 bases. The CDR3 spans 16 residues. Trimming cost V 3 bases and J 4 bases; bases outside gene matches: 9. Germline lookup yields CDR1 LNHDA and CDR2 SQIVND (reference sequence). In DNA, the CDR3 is TGTGCCAGTAGTATGAGGCGGGAGAGAATATACAATGAGCAGTTCTTC. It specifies CASSMRRERIYNEQFF.

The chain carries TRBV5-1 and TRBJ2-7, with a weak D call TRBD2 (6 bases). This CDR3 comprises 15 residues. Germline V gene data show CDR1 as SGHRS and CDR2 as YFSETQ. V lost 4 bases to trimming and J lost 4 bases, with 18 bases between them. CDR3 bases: TGCGCCAGCAGCCCCAGCCCCGGGGCGGGATACGAGCAGTACTTC. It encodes CASSPSPGAGYEQYF.

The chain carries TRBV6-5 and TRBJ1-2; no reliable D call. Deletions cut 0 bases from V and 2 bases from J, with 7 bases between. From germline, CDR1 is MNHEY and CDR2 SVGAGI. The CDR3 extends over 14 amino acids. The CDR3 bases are TGTGCCAGCAGTTACTCGAACACAAACTATGGCTACACCTTC. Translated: CASSYSNTNYGYTF.

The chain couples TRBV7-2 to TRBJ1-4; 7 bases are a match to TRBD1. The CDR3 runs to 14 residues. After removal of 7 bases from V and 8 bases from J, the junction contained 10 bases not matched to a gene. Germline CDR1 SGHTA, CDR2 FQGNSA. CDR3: CASTGQQGREKLFF. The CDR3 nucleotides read TGTGCCAGCACAGGGCAACAGGGGCGGGAAAAACTGTTTTTT.

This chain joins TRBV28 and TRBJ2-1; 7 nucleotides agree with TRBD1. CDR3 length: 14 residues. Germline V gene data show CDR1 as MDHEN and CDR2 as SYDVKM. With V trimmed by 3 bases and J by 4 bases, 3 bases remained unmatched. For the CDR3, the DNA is TGTGCCAGCAGTTTCCGGGACAGTTACAATGAGCAGTTCTTC. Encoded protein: CASSFRDSYNEQFF.

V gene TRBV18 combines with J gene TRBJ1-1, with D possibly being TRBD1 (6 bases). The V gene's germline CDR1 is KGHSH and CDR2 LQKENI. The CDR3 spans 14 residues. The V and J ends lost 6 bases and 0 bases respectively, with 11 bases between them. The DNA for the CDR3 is TGTGCCAGCTCCCCCAGGGGTGTGAACACTGAAGCTTTCTTT. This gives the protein CASSPRGVNTEAFF.

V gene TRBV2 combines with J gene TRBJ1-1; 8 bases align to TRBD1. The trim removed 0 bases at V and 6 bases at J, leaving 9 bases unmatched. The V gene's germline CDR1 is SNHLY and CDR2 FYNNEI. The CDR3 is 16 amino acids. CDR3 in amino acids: CASSEALLQGAPEAFF. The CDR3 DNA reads TGTGCCAGCAGTGAAGCGCTTCTTCAGGGGGCCCCTGAAGCTTTCTTT.

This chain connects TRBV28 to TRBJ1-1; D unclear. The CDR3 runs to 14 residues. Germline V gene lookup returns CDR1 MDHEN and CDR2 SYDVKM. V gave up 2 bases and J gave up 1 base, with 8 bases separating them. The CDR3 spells CASSLPQTNTEAFF. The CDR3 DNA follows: TGTGCCAGCAGTTTACCACAGACGAACACTGAAGCTTTCTTT.

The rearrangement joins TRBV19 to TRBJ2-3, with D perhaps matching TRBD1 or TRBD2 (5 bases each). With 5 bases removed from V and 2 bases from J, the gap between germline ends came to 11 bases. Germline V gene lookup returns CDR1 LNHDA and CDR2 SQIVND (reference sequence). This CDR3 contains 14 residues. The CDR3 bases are TGTGCCAGTAGTTTCGGGACCGACACAGATACGCAGTATTTT. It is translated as CASSFGTDTDTQYF.

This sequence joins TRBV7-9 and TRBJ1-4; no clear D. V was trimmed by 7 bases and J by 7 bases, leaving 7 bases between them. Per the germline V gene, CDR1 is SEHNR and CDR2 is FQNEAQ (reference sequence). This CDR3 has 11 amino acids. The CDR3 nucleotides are TGTGCCAGCACCGACGGTGAAAAACTGTTTTTT. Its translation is CASTDGEKLFF.

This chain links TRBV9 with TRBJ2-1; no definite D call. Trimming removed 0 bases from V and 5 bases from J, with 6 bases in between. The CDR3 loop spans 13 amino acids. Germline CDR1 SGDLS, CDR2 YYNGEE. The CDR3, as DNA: TGTGCCAGCAGCGTAGCTGGGAACAATGAGCAGTTCTTC. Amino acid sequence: CASSVAGNNEQFF. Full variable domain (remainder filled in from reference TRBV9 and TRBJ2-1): DSGVTQTPKHLITATGQRVTLRCSPRSGDLSVYWYQQSLDQGLQFLIQYYNGEERAKGNILERFSAQQFPDLHSELNLSSLELGDSALYFCASSVAGNNEQFFGPGTRLTVL.

The CDR3 loop reads CASSYPLQETQYF. The CDR3 coding sequence is TGTGCCAGCAGTTACCCCCTCCAAGAGACCCAGTACTTC. The chain employs TRBV6-6 and TRBJ2-5; no firm D call. The CDR3 contains 13 residues. V gave up 2 bases and J gave up 1 base, with 5 bases separating them. Germline V CDR1 and CDR2: MNHNY, SVGAGI (reference sequence).

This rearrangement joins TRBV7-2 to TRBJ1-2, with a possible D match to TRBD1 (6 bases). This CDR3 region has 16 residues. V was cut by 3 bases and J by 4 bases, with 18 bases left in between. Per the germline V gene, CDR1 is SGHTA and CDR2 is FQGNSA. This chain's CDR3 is CASSLDSSQSLYGYTF. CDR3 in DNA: TGTGCCAGCAGCTTGGACAGCTCCCAAAGCCTCTATGGCTACACCTTC.

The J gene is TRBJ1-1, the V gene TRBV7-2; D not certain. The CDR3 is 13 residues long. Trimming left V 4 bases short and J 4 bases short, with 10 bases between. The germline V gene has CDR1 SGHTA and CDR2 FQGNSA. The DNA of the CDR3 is TGTGCCAGCAGCTCGGCAGGTGGCACTGAAGCTTTCTTT. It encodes CASSSAGGTEAFF.

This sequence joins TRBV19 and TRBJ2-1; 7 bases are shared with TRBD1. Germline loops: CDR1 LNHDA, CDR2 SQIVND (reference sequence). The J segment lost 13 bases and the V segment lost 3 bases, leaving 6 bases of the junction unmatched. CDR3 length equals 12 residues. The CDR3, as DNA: TGTGCCAGTAGTATCGTCGGGACAGCACAGTTCTTC. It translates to CASSIVGTAQFF. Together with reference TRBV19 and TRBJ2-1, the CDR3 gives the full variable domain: DGGITQSPKYLFRKEGQNVTLSCEQNLNHDAMYWYRQDPGQGLRLIYYSQIVNDFQKGDIAEGYSVSREKKESFPLTVTSAQKNPTAFYLCASSIVGTAQFFGPGTRLTVL.